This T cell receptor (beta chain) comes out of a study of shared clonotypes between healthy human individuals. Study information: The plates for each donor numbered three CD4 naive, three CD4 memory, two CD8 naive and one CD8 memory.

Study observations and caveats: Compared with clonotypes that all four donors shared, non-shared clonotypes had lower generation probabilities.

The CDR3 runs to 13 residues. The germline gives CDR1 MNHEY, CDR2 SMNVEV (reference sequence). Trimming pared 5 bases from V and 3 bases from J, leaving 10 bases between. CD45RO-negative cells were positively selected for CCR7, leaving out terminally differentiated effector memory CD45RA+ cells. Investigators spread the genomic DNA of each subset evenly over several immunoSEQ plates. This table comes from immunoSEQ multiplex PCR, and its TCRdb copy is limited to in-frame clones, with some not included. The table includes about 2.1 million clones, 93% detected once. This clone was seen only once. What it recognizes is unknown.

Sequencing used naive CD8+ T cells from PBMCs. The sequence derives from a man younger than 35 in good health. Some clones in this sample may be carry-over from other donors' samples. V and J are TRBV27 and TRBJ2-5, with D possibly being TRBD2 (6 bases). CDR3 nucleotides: TGTGCCAGCAGTCGGGGGAATAAAGAGACCCAGTACTTC. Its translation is CASSRGNKETQYF.